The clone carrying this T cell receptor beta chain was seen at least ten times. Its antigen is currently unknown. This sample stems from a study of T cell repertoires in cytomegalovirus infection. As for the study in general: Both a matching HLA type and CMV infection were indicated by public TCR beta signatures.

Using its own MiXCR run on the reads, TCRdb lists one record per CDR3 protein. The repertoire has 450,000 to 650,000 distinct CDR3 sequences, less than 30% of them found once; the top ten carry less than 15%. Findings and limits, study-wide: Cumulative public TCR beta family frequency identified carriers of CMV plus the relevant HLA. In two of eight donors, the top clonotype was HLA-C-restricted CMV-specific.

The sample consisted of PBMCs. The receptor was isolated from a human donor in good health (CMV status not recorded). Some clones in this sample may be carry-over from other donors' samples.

The CDR3 DNA sequence: TGTGCCAGCAGAGGACAGGGCTTGGCGACAGATACGCAGTATTTT. Amino acids: CASRGQGLATDTQYF. This sequence joins TRBV7-2 and TRBJ2-3, with TRBD1 matching 8 bases. This CDR3 is built from 15 residues. Unmatched junction bases numbered 8, after V lost 6 bases and J lost 3 bases. Germline V lookup: CDR1 SGHTA, CDR2 FQGNSA.